This TCR beta chain was retrieved from a study of T cells in narcolepsy. Method: immunoSEQ multiplex PCR; TCRdb's copy keeps in-frame clones and lacks some. The sample lists tens of thousands of clones, 70% to 80% occurring once. The germline V gene has CDR1 MDHEN and CDR2 SYDVKM. CDR3 length equals 16 residues. The V and J ends lost 5 bases and 4 bases, in that order; junction bases with no gene match: 5. The specimen sequenced was memory (CD45RA-) CD4+ T cells from blood. The V gene is TRBV28, the J gene TRBJ2-5; TRBD2 aligns across 15 bases. This clonotype was obtained from a human donor in good health. CDR3 in amino acids: CASSRPGLAGGETQYF. The CDR3 bases are TGTGCCAGCAGTCGACCGGGACTAGCGGGGGGAGAGACCCAGTACTTC.